The clone carrying this T cell receptor beta chain was observed at least ten times. When ophthalmopathy did not progress within 18 months, Graves' hyperthyroidism was considered stable. The sample belongs to a study of T cells in Graves' hyperthyroidism and ophthalmopathy. Researchers amplified the TCR beta CDR3 regions from RNA transcripts. HTBI primers drove first-round RT-PCR of the TCR CDR3. TCRdb redid the calling of the multiplex PCR reads with MiXCR, one entry per CDR3 protein. The repertoire has roughly 580,000 distinct CDR3 sequences, 40% to 55% of them found once; the top ten carry just over 8%. Germline V lookup: CDR1 SNHLY, CDR2 FYNNEI. This CDR3 comprises 14 residues. V was pared by 3 bases and J by 1 base, with 9 bases between.

The material sequenced was peripheral blood or thyroid tissue (not recorded which). The chain recombines TRBV2 with TRBJ1-1; D not certain. This clonotype was sampled from a woman between 18 and 30 years old with Graves' hyperthyroidism. The CDR3 is CASSDRAGNTEAFF. The CDR3 bases are TGTGCCAGCAGTGATAGGGCGGGGAACACTGAAGCTTTCTTT.